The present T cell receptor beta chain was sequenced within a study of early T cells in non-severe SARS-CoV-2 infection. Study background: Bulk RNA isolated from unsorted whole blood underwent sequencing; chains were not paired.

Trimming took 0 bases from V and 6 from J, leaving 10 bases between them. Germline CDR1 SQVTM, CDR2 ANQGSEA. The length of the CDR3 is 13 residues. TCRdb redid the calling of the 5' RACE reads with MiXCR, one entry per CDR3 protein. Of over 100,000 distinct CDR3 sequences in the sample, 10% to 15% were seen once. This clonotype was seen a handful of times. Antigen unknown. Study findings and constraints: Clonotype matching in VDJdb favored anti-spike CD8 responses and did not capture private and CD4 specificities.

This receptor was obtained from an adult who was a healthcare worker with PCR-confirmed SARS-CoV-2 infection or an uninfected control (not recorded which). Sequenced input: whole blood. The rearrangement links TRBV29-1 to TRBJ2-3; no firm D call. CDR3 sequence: CSVEDQAGDTQYF. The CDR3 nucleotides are TGCAGCGTTGAAGATCAGGCTGGGGATACGCAGTATTTT.